This entry describes one TCR beta chain. It lacks a known antigen. No base-level quality is on record; no much larger clone is a single base apart. The trim is 6 bases for V and 2 bases for J, with a gap of 15 bases between the germline ends. The germline V gene (reference sequence) specifies MNHEY as CDR1 and SMNVEV as CDR2. The CDR3 holds 15 amino acids from the cysteine to the phenylalanine. The sequence is cut down to CDR3 DNA, 45 bases in frame from base 1. The sample is drawn from a study of naive and memory T cell subsets (dated by TCRdb to about 2017). At the level of the whole study: The study applied an open-source, UMI-based TCR alpha and beta sequencing pipeline to sorted naive and memory peripheral blood T cell subsets. Complete agreement was observed between the functional CMV T cell responses and the IgG serology results. RNA was DNase-treated and reverse transcribed with TCR constant-region primers, mostly using SuperScript III.

Separate amplification of TCR alpha and beta chain libraries was performed from the second PCR step onward. The CMV status of each donor was determined by measuring IFNgamma production from CD4+ T cells after fresh PBMCs had been stimulated overnight with CMV viral lysate. Using Miltenyi beads, CD4 T cells were first positively selected, and CD8 T cells were then positively selected from the CD4-negative fraction. Cells were stained for CD3, CD4, CD8, CD45RA, CD27 and a live/dead dye and were sorted on a BD Aria II into four subsets based on CD45RA and CD27. Blood came from a few healthy volunteers, each fractionated into CD4 and CD8 T cells and then into four differentiation subsets. Around 130 ml of peripheral blood was collected from each donor, and PBMC were isolated by Ficoll-Paque PLUS density-gradient centrifugation. The sorted cells were lysed in RLT buffer, after which RNA was extracted using a Qiagen RNeasy kit and kept at -80 degrees C.

Receptor libraries were prepared by UMI-ligation and nested PCR. To cover both TRBC1 and TRBC2, the beta constant-region primer consisted of an equimolar mix of two oligonucleotides. The ligated cDNA went through four rounds of PCR with nested alpha and beta constant-region primers together with the SP2 primer. A single-stranded oligonucleotide bearing the SP2 primer plus a 12-nucleotide UMI was ligated onto the 3' end of the cDNA by T4 RNA ligase 1. The ligation reaction was incubated at 16°C for about 18-24 hours. PCR2 was typically performed as a SYBR Green qPCR and was stopped at a predetermined threshold so that over-amplification was prevented. Agencourt AMPure XP magnetic beads were used for all purifications after the first. Libraries were quantified by Qubit and checked on a TapeStation, where a main peak was expected near 650 bp. Sequencing of the pooled libraries was done on an Illumina MiSeq using v2 2x251 paired-end kits, which typically yielded roughly 0.95-2.3 million reads per sample. Each sample was pooled at around 4 nM, and roughly 4.5-8% PhiX was included to help cluster recognition. In the source study's methods: V and J genes were assigned to Demultiplexor-processed FASTQ reads by Decombinator through tag matching, with a single base-pair mismatch being allowed. UMIs were used by Collapsinator to correct both sequencing errors and frequency errors arising from PCR heterogeneity. TCRs were translated and CDR3s were extracted from the conserved cysteine to the FGXG phenylalanine by CDR3Translator, with non-productive sequences being flagged. Gini, Shannon entropy and inverse Simpson indices were calculated on repertoires subsampled to equal numbers of UMI-defined TCRs. Within the linear range, a power law was fitted by maximum likelihood to the distributions of clonotype abundance. For one naive CD8 sample, the pipeline and MIGEC produced similar UMI counts, unique TCR numbers and clonal distributions. Repertoires were searched for around 8,000 CMV-associated CDR3 sequences compiled from VDJdb and a published dataset. The public sequencing data were trimmed at Q25 with fastp and processed into clonotypes with MiXCR by TCRdb, which kept only in-frame beta chains. Rows with a matching CDR3 protein are joined into one entry that keeps the most common DNA and genes. None of the V and J calls come from the authors' own analysis; TCRdb made them. For this sample there are some 110,000 distinct CDR3 sequences; roughly 36% appear just once. About 0.85% of the sample comes from the top ten.

Overall results and qualifications from the work: TCR abundance followed a power law whose exponent differed between naive and memory subsets but was consistent across the three individuals. Each clonotype was defined as a single alpha or beta chain sequence rather than as a paired alpha/beta receptor. The repertoire findings for the naive and memory subsets could not be validated against a ground truth, as none was available. Gini index rose and Shannon and inverse Simpson diversity fell from naive through CM, EM and EMRA in both CD4 and CD8 cells. RNA-based TCR counts may be affected by expression changes linked to T cell activation and differentiation. Once error correction was done, more than 85% of naive TCR sequences showed up just once, which made the naive abundance distributions much steeper than those of the memory subsets.

The sequence derives from a human donor in good health. The chain is encoded by TRBV27 joined to TRBJ2-3, with no reliable assignment of the D segment. The sample consisted of central memory CD4+ T cells from blood. This specimen's cell subset or site label, interpreted: central memory, CD45RA- CD27+. The CDR3 region reads CASSFNPGPTDTQYF. The nucleotide sequence reads TGTGCCAGCAGCTTTAATCCGGGCCCCACAGATACGCAGTATTTT.